The 2 T cell receptor beta chains in this list originate from one sample, sequenced in a study of shared clonotypes between healthy human individuals. The naive CD8 population came from CD45RO-negative cells selected for CCR7, without terminally differentiated effector memory CD45RA+ cells. Using immunoSEQ multiplex PCR, the repertoire was profiled, and TCRdb retains in-frame clones only, with some absent. The sample contains about 2.1 million clones, approximately 94% of which appear only once. The sequencing sample was made of naive CD8+ T cells from PBMCs. The receptors originated from a young man in good health. Some clones in this sample may be carry-over from other donors' samples.

The chain links TRBV7-9 to TRBJ2-7; D unclear. This CDR3 region has 18 residues. Germline CDR1 reads SEHNR; CDR2 reads FQNEAQ (reference sequence). V gave up 1 base and J gave up 1 base, with 20 bases separating them. CDR3 loop: CASSLEGAAATLSYEQYF. Here the CDR3 DNA reads TGTGCCAGCAGCTTAGAGGGCGCCGCGGCTACCCTGTCCTACGAGCAGTACTTC. Using reference TRBV7-9 and TRBJ2-7 for the parts outside the CDR3, the full variable domain is DTGVSQNPRHKITKRGQNVTFRCDPISEHNRLYWYRQTLGQGPEFLTYFQNEAQLEKSRLLSDRFSAERPKGSFSTLEIQRTEQGDSAMYLCASSLEGAAATLSYEQYFGPGTRLTVT.

CDR3 nucleotide sequence: TGTGCCAGCACCGGGGGCGCTGGAAACACCATATATTTT. This codes for CASTGGAGNTIYF. The rearrangement uses TRBV5-4 and TRBJ1-3; maybe TRBD1 (6 bases). CDR3 size: 13 residues. Trimming removed 6 bases at V and 2 bases at J, with 9 bases between. The V gene's germline CDR1 is SGHNT and CDR2 YYREEE (reference sequence).